This entry concerns a single TCR beta chain. These data originate in a study of blood T cell repertoires in COVID-19. In the study overall: Donors in the United States, Italy and Spain gave samples during acute or convalescent COVID-19. T cells, B-cell-depleted T cells, or PBMCs provided the cDNA or gDNA that served as material.

The germline V gene has CDR1 SGHDT and CDR2 YYEEEE. V was cut by 0 bases and J by 2 bases, with 9 bases left in between. This CDR3 comprises 14 residues. In the original processing: Cell counts per sample came from amplifying reference gene primers. TCRdb's copy holds only in-frame clones and misses some; the assay was immunoSEQ multiplex PCR. D and trimming come from the DNA, and the V and J calls and clone size come from that table. The table lists 250,000 to 300,000 clones, approximately 86% of them singletons. Sequences were obtained from peripheral blood. The receptor was derived from a man under 40 with active or convalescent COVID-19. The V call is TRBV5-6, the J call TRBJ2-7, with unresolved D. CDR3 bases: TGTGCCAGCAGCTTGGAGACGGGTGCCTACGAGCAGTACTTC. Translation: CASSLETGAYEQYF.